The TCR beta chain described here comes from a study of T cells in Graves' hyperthyroidism and ophthalmopathy. V was clipped by 8 bases and J by 6 bases; unmatched bases: 10. Germline assignment: CDR1 MNHEY and CDR2 SVGEGT. The CDR3 sequence is 14 residues long. Clinical symptoms, serum thyroxine, TRAb, thyroid ultrasound and orbital computed tomography established diagnosis. The source material, RNA transcripts, was used to amplify TCR beta CDR3 regions. First-round RT-PCR of the TCR CDR3 relied on the HTBI primer set. TCRdb reprocessed the multiplex PCR reads via MiXCR and lists one record per CDR3 protein. The sample holds under 250,000 distinct CDR3 sequences, 15% to 20% seen once. This clonotype was counted only a few times.

The sequence came from a man between 45 and 60 years old with Graves' hyperthyroidism. Sequenced material: blood. The genes are TRBV6-2 or TRBV6-3 and TRBJ2-7, with 10 bases that match TRBD2. This chain's CDR3 is CASELAGTPSEQYF. CDR3 DNA: TGTGCCAGCGAACTAGCGGGGACCCCATCCGAGCAGTACTTC.